These 27 T cell receptor beta chains were sequenced from one sample in a study of shared clonotypes between healthy human individuals. Terminally differentiated effector memory CD45RA+ cells were excluded from the naive CD8 cells, which were CD45RO-negative and positively selected for CCR7. Sequenced by immunoSEQ multiplex PCR; TCRdb stores in-frame clones only, minus some. In the table there are about 2 million clones, approximately 95% of which are singletons. Sequenced input: naive CD8+ T cells sorted from blood. These receptors were taken from a man in his late teens or twenties in good health.

This chain uses TRBV19 with TRBJ1-1; D not certain. The V and J ends lost 4 bases and 4 bases respectively, with 7 bases between them. The CDR3 totals 12 residues. Germline V gene data show CDR1 as LNHDA and CDR2 as SQIVND (reference sequence). As DNA, the CDR3 is TGTGCCAGTAGTACCCGGGGCACTGAAGCTTTCTTT. This translates into CASSTRGTEAFF. Combining the CDR3 with reference TRBV19 and TRBJ1-1 gives the whole variable domain DGGITQSPKYLFRKEGQNVTLSCEQNLNHDAMYWYRQDPGQGLRLIYYSQIVNDFQKGDIAEGYSVSREKKESFPLTVTSAQKNPTAFYLCASSTRGTEAFFGQGTRLTVV.

V usage is TRBV5-6 and J usage is TRBJ2-7, with 9 bases lining up with TRBD2. This CDR3 is built from 13 residues. Germline CDR1 and CDR2: SGHDT and YYEEEE. V shed 5 bases and J 8 bases; nucleotides not matched to a gene: 8. For the CDR3, the DNA is TGTGCCAGCAGTTGGGCTAGCGGGATCCAGCAGTACTTC. Its translation: CASSWASGIQQYF. The whole variable domain, filled in from reference TRBV5-6 and TRBJ2-7, reads DAGVTQSPTHLIKTRGQQVTLRCSPKSGHDTVSWYQQALGQGPQFIFQYYEEEERQRGNFPDRFSGHQFPNYSSELNVNALLLGDSALYLCASSWASGIQQYFGPGTRLTVT.

CDR3 sequence: CASSLVSPGDTQYF. The CDR3, as DNA: TGTGCCAGCAGCTTAGTCTCTCCTGGAGATACGCAGTATTTT. The V and J genes are TRBV7-8 and TRBJ2-3; no clear D gene. CDR1 is SGHVS and CDR2 is FQNEAQ in the germline V gene. Deletions cut 1 base from V and 5 bases from J, with 10 bases between. The CDR3 covers 14 residues. The full variable domain, rest sourced from reference TRBV7-8 and TRBJ2-3, is GAGVSQSPRYKVAKRGQDVALRCDPISGHVSLFWYQQALGQGPEFLTYFQNEAQLDKSGLPSDRFFAERPEGSVSTLKIQRTQQEDSAVYLCASSLVSPGDTQYFGPGTRLTVL.

This rearrangement joins TRBV4-3 to TRBJ1-3, with D unresolved. V lost 0 bases and J 0 bases, leaving 9 bases between the germline ends. The CDR3 spans 16 residues. In germline, CDR1 is LGHNA, CDR2 YSLEER. The CDR3 spells CASSQDFSSSGNTIYF. CDR3 sequence (DNA): TGCGCCAGCAGCCAAGATTTTTCGAGCTCTGGAAACACCATATATTTT.

This clone appeared once. The CDR3 nucleotides are TGTGCCAGCAGCCCCGGTCTTCTTGGGGAAAAACTGTTTTTT. Encoded protein: CASSPGLLGEKLFF. The chain joins TRBV5-6 to TRBJ1-4; D is undetermined. The CDR3 is 14 residues long. Germline V gene data show CDR1 as SGHDT and CDR2 as YYEEEE. V lost 4 bases to trimming and J lost 8 bases, with 15 bases between them. The entire variable domain, with the rest obtained from reference TRBV5-6 and TRBJ1-4, is as follows: DAGVTQSPTHLIKTRGQQVTLRCSPKSGHDTVSWYQQALGQGPQFIFQYYEEEERQRGNFPDRFSGHQFPNYSSELNVNALLLGDSALYLCASSPGLLGEKLFFGSGTQLSVL.

V gene TRBV7-9 combines with J gene TRBJ2-4; no clear D. CDR3 length: 16 residues. Germline V lookup: CDR1 SEHNR, CDR2 FQNEAQ (reference sequence). Trimming pared 6 bases from V and 1 base from J, leaving 16 bases between. CDR3 sequence: CASSPDSTVAKNIQYF. CDR3 sequence (DNA): TGTGCCAGCAGTCCTGACTCAACAGTGGCCAAAAACATTCAGTACTTC.

CDR3 loop: CASSYITGYGANVLTF. In nucleotides, the CDR3 is TGTGCCAGCAGTTACATCACAGGGTATGGGGCCAACGTCCTGACTTTC. This chain links TRBV6-5 with TRBJ2-6, with a weak D call TRBD1 (6 bases). CDR3 length equals 16 residues. The germline gives CDR1 MNHEY, CDR2 SVGAGI. Trimming cost V 2 bases and J 3 bases, with 11 bases left between them.

The chain's CDR3 is CASSYRQGYNEQFF. For the CDR3, the DNA is TGTGCCAGCAGTTACCGACAGGGCTACAATGAGCAGTTCTTC. This chain joins TRBV6-5 and TRBJ2-1; TRBD1 aligns across 7 bases. The ends lost 2 bases at V and 3 bases at J; junction bases unmatched: 1. CDR3 length equals 14 residues. Germline lookup yields CDR1 MNHEY and CDR2 SVGAGI.

The chain is built from TRBV19 and TRBJ2-7; 7 bases match TRBD2. Germline CDR1 is LNHDA and CDR2 is SQIVND (reference sequence). This CDR3 has 13 residues. Trimming removed 10 bases from V and 5 bases from J; junction bases left unmatched: 11. DNA of the CDR3: TGTGCCACCAGTGACAGCGGGATGAACGAGCAGTACTTC. Residues: CATSDSGMNEQYF.

This chain uses TRBV29-1 with TRBJ2-7; D might be TRBD1 (6 bases). This CDR3 comprises 15 residues. V gave up 6 bases and J gave up 2 bases, with 20 bases separating them. CDR1 and CDR2 (germline): SQVTM, ANQGSEA. This CDR3 reads CSVRAPDSHTYEQYF. In nucleotides, the CDR3 is TGCAGCGTCCGTGCGCCGGACAGTCATACCTACGAGCAGTACTTC.

The chain carries TRBV11-3 and TRBJ2-1; 9 bases agree with TRBD2. V lost 1 base to trimming and J lost 4 bases; unmatched junction nucleotides: 8. The CDR3 runs 17 residues. Germline V gives CDR1 SGHNT, CDR2 YENEEA. Here the CDR3 reads CASSLGDSGSNYNEQFF. The CDR3 coding sequence is TGTGCCAGCAGCTTAGGGGATAGCGGGAGTAATTACAATGAGCAGTTCTTC. The full variable domain, rest sourced from reference TRBV11-3 and TRBJ2-1, is EAGVVQSPRYKIIEKKQPVAFWCNPISGHNTLYWYLQNLGQGPELLIRYENEEAVDDSQLPKDRFSAERLKGVDSTLKIQPAELGDSAVYLCASSLGDSGSNYNEQFFGPGTRLTVL.

This chain connects TRBV5-1 to TRBJ2-3, with TRBD2 matching over 11 bases. The CDR3 totals 17 residues. Trimming at V came to 2 bases and at J to 1 base, leaving 6 bases not matched to a gene. The germline gives CDR1 SGHRS, CDR2 YFSETQ. The CDR3 DNA follows: TGCGCCAGCAGCTTCTTAGCGGGAGGGCCTGGCACAGATACGCAGTATTTT. Amino acids: CASSFLAGGPGTDTQYF.

The chain links TRBV9 to TRBJ2-7; TRBD1 matches at 8 bases. The V gene end was trimmed by 2 bases and the J gene end by 3 bases; junction bases not matched to a gene: 7. There are 15 residues in the CDR3. CDR1 is SGDLS, CDR2 YYNGEE, per germline. This chain's CDR3 is CASSVAPGQDYEQYF. The CDR3 bases are TGTGCCAGCAGCGTTGCCCCGGGACAGGACTACGAGCAGTACTTC.

The chain couples TRBV6-1 to TRBJ2-7; 7 bases fit TRBD1. The CDR3 extends over 15 amino acids. Losses at the gene ends were 3 bases for V and 1 base for J; bases not matched to a gene: 6. Germline-derived CDR1 and CDR2 are MNHNS and SASEGT. CDR3 DNA sequence: TGTGCCAGCAGTGATCACCGGGACAGATCCTACGAGCAGTACTTC. Its translation is CASSDHRDRSYEQYF.

The chain recombines TRBV21-1 with TRBJ2-1; the table names TRBD1, a call not compared with the DNA. TRBV21-1 is a listed pseudogene. CDR3 length equals 18 residues. The CDR3 DNA reads as TGTGCCAGCAGCAAAGTGGGGGAGGCGGGACAGGTTTACAATGAGCAGTTCTTC. It codes for CASSKVGEAGQVYNEQFF.

The CDR3 region has the DNA TGTGCCAGTAGTTTAGCCGTAAACACTGAAGCTTTCTTT. The encoded protein is CASSLAVNTEAFF. V usage is TRBV19 and J usage is TRBJ1-1; D gene ambiguous. Germline V gene sequence: CDR1 LNHDA, CDR2 SQIVND (reference sequence). V dropped 5 bases and J dropped 2 bases, with 9 bases sitting between them. The CDR3 is 13 amino acids.

Concerning this clone itself: The junction shows a germline mismatch at one end, possibly a read error. The rearrangement uses TRBV19 and TRBJ2-1; no definite D call. Germline CDR1 is LNHDA and CDR2 is SQIVND (reference sequence). The CDR3 has 13 residues. CDR3 sequence (DNA): TGTGCCTCTAAGTTGGGCTCCCACAATGAGCAGTTCTTC. It encodes CASKLGSHNEQFF.

This chain links TRBV19 with TRBJ2-1; 11 bases fit TRBD1. V lost 0 bases to trimming and J lost 7 bases; unmatched junction nucleotides: 8. Per germline, CDR1 LNHDA and CDR2 SQIVND (reference sequence). CDR3 length: 17 amino acids. The CDR3 sequence is CASSIEFGQGARNEQFF. Written as DNA, the CDR3 is TGTGCCAGTAGTATAGAATTCGGACAGGGGGCGAGAAATGAGCAGTTCTTC.

J is TRBJ1-1 and V is TRBV2; 8 bases agree with TRBD1. The CDR3 runs 15 residues. Trimming took 6 bases from V and 1 from J; bases not matched to a gene: 7. The germline V gene has CDR1 SNHLY and CDR2 FYNNEI. CDR3: CASRGNTGGNTEAFF. In nucleotides, the CDR3 is TGTGCCAGCAGGGGAAATACAGGGGGGAACACTGAAGCTTTCTTT.

The rearrangement uses TRBV12-5 and TRBJ1-2, with 7 bases aligning to TRBD1. J gave up 6 bases and V 1 base, and 5 bases lay outside the gene matches. Looked up from germline, CDR1 is LGHNT and CDR2 is FRNRAP. This CDR3 comprises 14 residues. The CDR3 DNA sequence: TGTGCTAGTGGTTTGGGAGGGACAGAGCATGGCTACACCTTC. It encodes CASGLGGTEHGYTF.

This chain connects TRBV11-2 to TRBJ1-4; D possibly corresponds to TRBD1 (5 bases). Germline V gene lookup returns CDR1 SGHAT and CDR2 FQNNGV. The germline V and J ends were trimmed by 1 base and 4 bases, with 10 bases remaining between them. The CDR3 covers 15 residues. CDR3 coding DNA: TGTGCCAGCAGCTTAGTGGGAGGGGTTAATGAAAAACTGTTTTTT. Translating it yields CASSLVGGVNEKLFF. The full variable domain, completed using reference TRBV11-2 and TRBJ1-4, is EAGVAQSPRYKIIEKRQSVAFWCNPISGHATLYWYQQILGQGPKLLIQFQNNGVVDDSQLPKDRFSAERLKGVDSTLKIQPAKLEDSAVYLCASSLVGGVNEKLFFGSGTQLSVL.

The chain recombines TRBV7-2 with TRBJ2-7, with D possibly called TRBD1 or TRBD2 (5 bases each). CDR3 length equals 14 residues. The germline V gene has CDR1 SGHTA and CDR2 FQGNSA. The germline V and J ends were trimmed by 8 bases and 3 bases, with 17 bases remaining between them. CDR3 protein: CASCSWGSGYEQYF. The CDR3 DNA reads as TGTGCCAGCTGCTCATGGGGGTCGGGCTACGAGCAGTACTTC.

CDR3 in amino acids: CASSQENWGLASNQPQHF. The CDR3 nucleotides are TGCGCCAGCAGCCAAGAGAATTGGGGGCTGGCGAGCAATCAGCCCCAGCATTTT. This chain links TRBV4-1 with TRBJ1-5, with D maybe TRBD1 (6 bases). The CDR3 length is 18 residues. Trimming shortened V by 0 bases and J by 1 base, and 16 bases separated the two germline ends. Germline values: CDR1 MGHRA, CDR2 YSYEKL.

This clone was seen only a few times. The rearrangement links TRBV7-2 to TRBJ1-5; 9 bases agree with TRBD1. V shed 3 bases and J 11 bases; nucleotides not matched to a gene: 8. This CDR3 is built from 14 residues. Looked up from germline, CDR1 is SGHTA and CDR2 is FQGNSA. The CDR3 sequence is CASSFRDRVRTQHF. CDR3 bases: TGTGCCAGCAGCTTCCGGGACAGGGTGCGGACCCAGCATTTT.

Only one count was recorded for this clone. The chain joins TRBV5-8 to TRBJ1-1; perhaps TRBD1 as D (5 bases). The V gene's germline CDR1 is SGHTS and CDR2 YDEGEE. This CDR3 contains 14 residues. Trimming removed 5 bases from V and 3 bases from J, with 14 bases in between. CDR3 DNA: TGTGCCAGCAGAAACCGGGACGTTTACACTGAAGCTTTCTTT. It codes for CASRNRDVYTEAFF.

V and J are TRBV7-9 and TRBJ2-2, with a tentative D call TRBD1 (5 bases). Trimming removed 5 bases from V and 4 bases from J, with 17 bases in between. The CDR3 has 16 amino acids. CDR1 is SEHNR, CDR2 FQNEAQ, per germline (reference sequence). CDR3: CASSHPNPGPTGELFF. In nucleotides, the CDR3 is TGTGCCAGCAGCCATCCCAATCCAGGGCCCACCGGGGAGCTGTTTTTT.

The chain uses TRBV19 and TRBJ2-3, with D perhaps matching TRBD1 or TRBD2 (5 bases each). Germline V gives CDR1 LNHDA, CDR2 SQIVND (reference sequence). This CDR3 spans 13 amino acids. V was pared by 5 bases and J by 6 bases, with 12 bases between. The CDR3 loop is CASSYGAADTQYF. The CDR3, as DNA: TGTGCCAGTAGTTACGGGGCGGCCGATACGCAGTATTTT.